This T cell receptor beta chain appears in the sequencing data of a study of T cells in Graves' hyperthyroidism and ophthalmopathy. CDR1 and CDR2 from the germline V gene are SEHNR and FQNEAQ (reference sequence). Unmatched junction bases numbered 4, after V lost 5 bases and J lost 1 base. This CDR3 region has 14 residues. This clonotype was seen at least ten times. Amplification of TCR beta CDR3 regions was performed using RNA transcripts as template. The HTBI set primed first-round TCR CDR3 RT-PCR. TCRdb independently ran MiXCR on the multiplex PCR reads; one entry per CDR3 protein. The sample lists 700,000 to 950,000 distinct CDR3 sequences, approximately 36% seen once, with less than 35% in the top ten.

This receptor was obtained from a woman in her thirties or forties with Graves' hyperthyroidism. Sequencing was performed on blood. V and J are TRBV7-9 and TRBJ1-1; the match to TRBD1 covers 7 bases. The CDR3 reads CASSAGQKNTEAFF. CDR3 in DNA: TGTGCCAGCAGCGCGGGACAGAAGAACACTGAAGCTTTCTTT.